The 14 T cell receptor beta chains presented below share a single source sample, sequenced in a study of blood T cell repertoires in COVID-19. The table came from immunoSEQ multiplex PCR; TCRdb's copy has only in-frame clones and leaves some out. Among approximately 170,000 clones listed, around four fifths were seen once. Specimen: PBMCs or T cells enriched from blood (not recorded which). The receptors were sampled from a woman aged 50 to 65 who had recovered from COVID-19.

This clone was counted once. This chain joins TRBV5-6 and TRBJ1-1, with D possibly TRBD1 on 5 matching bases. This CDR3 has 13 amino acids. CDR1 is SGHDT, CDR2 YYEEEE, per germline. V dropped 0 bases and J dropped 6 bases, with 9 bases sitting between them. CDR3 region: CASSLGTGAEAFF. The CDR3 coding sequence is TGTGCCAGCAGCTTGGGCACGGGGGCTGAAGCTTTCTTT.

The rearrangement uses TRBV7-2 and TRBJ2-1; D is perhaps TRBD1 (6 bases). This CDR3 spans 17 amino acids. V was clipped by 5 bases and J by 6 bases, with 23 bases between them. Germline CDR1 SGHTA, CDR2 FQGNSA. CDR3 loop: CASSPMGALTGVNEQFF. In DNA, the CDR3 is TGTGCCAGCAGCCCCATGGGGGCTCTGACGGGTGTCAATGAGCAGTTCTTC.

This chain connects TRBV15 to TRBJ1-4; D call uncertain. CDR3 length: 15 amino acids. The ends were cut back, 0 bases at V and 0 bases at J, with 5 bases in the middle. The V gene's germline CDR1 is LNHNV and CDR2 YYDKDF (reference sequence). The CDR3 here is CATSRDPATNEKLFF. CDR3 sequence (DNA): TGTGCCACCAGCAGAGACCCTGCAACTAATGAAAAACTGTTTTTT.

The rearrangement links TRBV4-2 to TRBJ1-4; D is uncertain. This CDR3 has 12 amino acids. Trimming left V 0 bases short and J 7 bases short, with 3 bases between. Germline CDR1 is LGHNA and CDR2 is YNFKEQ. CDR3 nucleotides: TGTGCCAGCAGCCAAGACAGTGAAAAACTGTTTTTT. Its protein product is CASSQDSEKLFF.

This chain links TRBV4-3 with TRBJ1-1; 8 bases line up with TRBD1. Germline CDR1 reads LGHNA; CDR2 reads YSLEER. Trimming at V came to 4 bases and at J to 5 bases, leaving 3 bases not matched to a gene. The CDR3 runs to 13 residues. This CDR3 is CASSPQGATEAFF. In DNA form, the CDR3 reads TGCGCCAGCAGCCCGCAGGGGGCAACTGAAGCTTTCTTT.

This clone was seen more than once but under ten times. This chain links TRBV19 with TRBJ1-5; perhaps TRBD1 as D (5 bases). CDR3 length equals 15 residues. The germline V and J ends were trimmed by 7 bases and 4 bases, with 17 bases remaining between them. Germline V lookup: CDR1 LNHDA, CDR2 SQIVND (reference sequence). This CDR3 reads CASTPVDSLNQPQHF. CDR3 DNA sequence: TGTGCCAGTACCCCTGTTGACAGTTTAAATCAGCCCCAGCATTTT.

The chain is built from TRBV11-2 and TRBJ2-1, with 10 nucleotides matching TRBD2. The germline CDR1 and CDR2 sequences are SGHAT and FQNNGV. This CDR3 spans 19 amino acids. V dropped 0 bases and J dropped 0; count of bases not matched to a gene: 8. The CDR3 nucleotides read TGTGCCAGCAGCTTAGACGTTAGCGGGGGGACTCGCTCCTACAATGAGCAGTTCTTC. Protein sequence: CASSLDVSGGTRSYNEQFF.

The V and J genes are TRBV4-2 and TRBJ1-2; D gene unclear. The CDR3 is made up of 16 amino acids. Germline CDR1 LGHNA, CDR2 YNFKEQ. V shed 0 bases and J shed 4 bases, with 15 bases lying between them. The CDR3 sequence: CASSQDQASLTYGYTF. The DNA for the CDR3 is TGTGCCAGCAGCCAAGATCAGGCCAGCCTCACCTATGGCTACACCTTC.

The chain carries TRBV5-4 and TRBJ2-1, with 7 bases matching TRBD2. With V trimmed by 0 bases and J by 4 bases, 4 bases remained unmatched. CDR1 and CDR2 from the germline V gene are SGHNT and YYREEE (reference sequence). The CDR3 runs to 15 residues. The CDR3 here is CASSLAGAGYNEQFF. The CDR3 DNA follows: TGTGCCAGCAGCTTGGCAGGAGCGGGGTACAATGAGCAGTTCTTC. The complete variable domain, with remaining parts taken from reference TRBV5-4 and TRBJ2-1, reads ETGVTQSPTHLIKTRGQQVTLRCSSQSGHNTVSWYQQALGQGPQFIFQYYREEENGRGNFPPRFSGLQFPNYSSELNVNALELDDSALYLCASSLAGAGYNEQFFGPGTRLTVL.

The chain combines TRBV18 with TRBJ1-4; 7 nucleotides line up with TRBD1. This CDR3 is built from 12 residues. The germline CDR1 and CDR2 sequences are KGHSH and LQKENI. V lost 6 bases, J lost 5 bases, and 0 bases stayed unmatched. The CDR3 sequence: CASSDRNEKLFF. CDR3 coding DNA: TGTGCCAGCTCGGACAGGAATGAAAAACTGTTTTTT.

The chain recombines TRBV6-1 with TRBJ2-4; D is unresolved. The germline CDR1 and CDR2 sequences are MNHNS and SASEGT. The CDR3 covers 17 residues. Trimming took 0 bases from V and 1 from J, leaving 13 bases between them. As DNA, the CDR3 is TGTGCCAGCAGTGAAGCGCTTCGTGGGCTCGCCAAAAACATTCAGTACTTC. The encoded protein is CASSEALRGLAKNIQYF.

CDR3 nucleotides: TGTGCCAGCAGCTCGGTTGGCTACGAGCAGTACTTC. This codes for CASSSVGYEQYF. The rearrangement uses TRBV11-2 and TRBJ2-7; the D is unclear. Germline V gene sequence: CDR1 SGHAT, CDR2 FQNNGV. Trimming stripped 4 bases from V and 3 bases from J, with 7 bases between. CDR3 length: 12 amino acids.

This clone was counted a few times. The chain combines TRBV5-5 with TRBJ2-1; a weak D match, TRBD1 (5 bases). The CDR3 is 17 amino acids. The germline V gene encodes CDR1 SGHKS and CDR2 YYEKEE (reference sequence). Trimming took off 0 bases at V and 6 bases at J, with 19 bases between the two ends. The CDR3 region is CASSLGALRPGSNEQFF. The CDR3 nucleotides are TGTGCCAGCAGCTTGGGGGCGCTGAGACCAGGGTCCAATGAGCAGTTCTTC.

The chain combines TRBV7-9 with TRBJ2-7; TRBD1 agrees at 12 bases. The CDR3 has 17 residues. V gave up 0 bases and J gave up 7 bases; unmatched junction bases: 10. Germline V CDR1 and CDR2: SEHNR, FQNEAQ (reference sequence). The chain's CDR3 is CASSLASGQGAQREQYF. DNA of the CDR3: TGTGCCAGCAGCTTAGCGTCGGGACAGGGGGCGCAGCGTGAGCAGTACTTC. The full variable domain, rest sourced from reference TRBV7-9 and TRBJ2-7, is DTGVSQNPRHKITKRGQNVTFRCDPISEHNRLYWYRQTLGQGPEFLTYFQNEAQLEKSRLLSDRFSAERPKGSFSTLEIQRTEQGDSAMYLCASSLASGQGAQREQYFGPGTRLTVT.